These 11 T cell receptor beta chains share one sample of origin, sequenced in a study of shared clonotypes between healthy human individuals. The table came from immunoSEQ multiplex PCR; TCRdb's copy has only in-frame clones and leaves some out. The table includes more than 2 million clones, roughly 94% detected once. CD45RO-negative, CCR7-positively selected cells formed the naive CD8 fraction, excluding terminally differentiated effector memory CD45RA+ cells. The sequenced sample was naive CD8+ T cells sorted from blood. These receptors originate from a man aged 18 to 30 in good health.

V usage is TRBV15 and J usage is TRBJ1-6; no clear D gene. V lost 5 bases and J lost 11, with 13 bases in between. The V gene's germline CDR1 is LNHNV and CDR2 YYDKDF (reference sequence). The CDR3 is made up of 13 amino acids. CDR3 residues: CATSEGPWTPLHF. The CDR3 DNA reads TGTGCCACCAGCGAGGGCCCATGGACACCCCTCCACTTT.

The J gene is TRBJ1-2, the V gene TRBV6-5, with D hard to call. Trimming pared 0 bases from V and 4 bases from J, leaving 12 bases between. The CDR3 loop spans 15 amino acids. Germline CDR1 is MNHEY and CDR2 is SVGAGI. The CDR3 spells CASSYSPRGGYGYTF. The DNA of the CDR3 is TGTGCCAGCAGTTACTCGCCGAGAGGAGGCTATGGCTACACCTTC.

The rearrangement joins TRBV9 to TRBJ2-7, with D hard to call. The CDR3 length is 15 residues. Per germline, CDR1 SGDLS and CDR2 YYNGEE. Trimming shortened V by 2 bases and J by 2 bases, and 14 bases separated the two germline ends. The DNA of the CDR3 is TGTGCCAGCAGCGTTGGGCAGGCCAGCGCCTACGAGCAGTACTTC. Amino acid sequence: CASSVGQASAYEQYF.

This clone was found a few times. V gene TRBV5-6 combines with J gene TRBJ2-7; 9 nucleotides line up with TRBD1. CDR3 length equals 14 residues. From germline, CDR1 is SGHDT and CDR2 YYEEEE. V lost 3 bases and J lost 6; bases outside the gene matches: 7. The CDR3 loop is CASSWGTGSGEQYF. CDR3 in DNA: TGTGCCAGCAGCTGGGGGACAGGGTCAGGCGAGCAGTACTTC.

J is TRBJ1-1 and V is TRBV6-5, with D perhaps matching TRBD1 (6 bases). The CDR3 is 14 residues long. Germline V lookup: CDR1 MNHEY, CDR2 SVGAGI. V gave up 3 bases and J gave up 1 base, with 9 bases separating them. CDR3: CASSYGRGNTEAFF. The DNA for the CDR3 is TGTGCCAGCAGTTATGGCAGGGGGAACACTGAAGCTTTCTTT.

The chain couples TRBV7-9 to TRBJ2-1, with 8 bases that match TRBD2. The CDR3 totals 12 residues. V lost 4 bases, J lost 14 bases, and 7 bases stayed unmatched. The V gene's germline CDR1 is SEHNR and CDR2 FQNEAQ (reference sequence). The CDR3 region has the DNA TGTGCCAGCAGCTCCCCCGGTAGCGGGGAGTTCTTC. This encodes CASSSPGSGEFF.

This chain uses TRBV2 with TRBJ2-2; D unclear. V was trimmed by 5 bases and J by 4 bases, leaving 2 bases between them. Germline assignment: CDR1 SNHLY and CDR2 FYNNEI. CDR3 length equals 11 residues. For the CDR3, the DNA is TGTGCCAGCAGTTCCACCGGGGAGCTGTTTTTT. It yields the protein CASSSTGELFF.

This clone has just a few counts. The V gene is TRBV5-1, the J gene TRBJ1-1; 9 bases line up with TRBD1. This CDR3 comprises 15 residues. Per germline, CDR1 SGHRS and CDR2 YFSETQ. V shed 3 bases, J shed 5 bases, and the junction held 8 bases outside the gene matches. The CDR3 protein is CASSSYRGRLTEAFF. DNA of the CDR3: TGCGCCAGCAGCTCCTACAGGGGGCGCTTAACTGAAGCTTTCTTT.

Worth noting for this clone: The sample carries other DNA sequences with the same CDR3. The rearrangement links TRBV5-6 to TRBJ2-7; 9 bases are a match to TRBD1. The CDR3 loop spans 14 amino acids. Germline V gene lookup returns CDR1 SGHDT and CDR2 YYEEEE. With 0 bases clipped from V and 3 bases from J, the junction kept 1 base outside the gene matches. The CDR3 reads CASSLGQGVYEQYF. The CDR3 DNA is TGTGCCAGCAGCTTGGGACAGGGGGTCTACGAGCAGTACTTC.

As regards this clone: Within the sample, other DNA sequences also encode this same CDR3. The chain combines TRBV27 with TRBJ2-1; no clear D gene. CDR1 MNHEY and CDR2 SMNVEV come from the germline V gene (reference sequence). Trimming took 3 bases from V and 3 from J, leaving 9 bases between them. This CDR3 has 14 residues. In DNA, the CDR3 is TGTGCCAGCAGTTTCGGCGGTTACTACAATGAGCAGTTCTTC. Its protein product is CASSFGGYYNEQFF.

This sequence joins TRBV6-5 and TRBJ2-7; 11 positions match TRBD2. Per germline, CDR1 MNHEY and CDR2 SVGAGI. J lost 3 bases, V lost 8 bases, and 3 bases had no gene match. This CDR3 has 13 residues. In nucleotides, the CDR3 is TGTGCCAGCTGGCTAGCGGGGGGCTACGAGCAGTACTTC. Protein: CASWLAGGYEQYF.